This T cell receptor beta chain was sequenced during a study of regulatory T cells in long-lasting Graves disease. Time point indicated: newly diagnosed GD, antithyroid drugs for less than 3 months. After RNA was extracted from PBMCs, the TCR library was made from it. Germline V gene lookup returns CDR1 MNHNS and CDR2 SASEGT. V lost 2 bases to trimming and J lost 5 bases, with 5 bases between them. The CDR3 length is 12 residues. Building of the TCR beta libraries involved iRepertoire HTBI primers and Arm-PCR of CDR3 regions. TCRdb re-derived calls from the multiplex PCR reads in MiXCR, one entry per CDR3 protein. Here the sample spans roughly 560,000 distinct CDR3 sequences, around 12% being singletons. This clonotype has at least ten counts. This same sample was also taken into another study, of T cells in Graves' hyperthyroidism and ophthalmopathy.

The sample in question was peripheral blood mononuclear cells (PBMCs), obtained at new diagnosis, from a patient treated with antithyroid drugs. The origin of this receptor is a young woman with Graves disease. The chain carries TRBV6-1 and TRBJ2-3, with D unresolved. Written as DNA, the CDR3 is TGTGCCAGCAGTGAACGGTTAGATACGCAGTATTTT. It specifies CASSERLDTQYF.